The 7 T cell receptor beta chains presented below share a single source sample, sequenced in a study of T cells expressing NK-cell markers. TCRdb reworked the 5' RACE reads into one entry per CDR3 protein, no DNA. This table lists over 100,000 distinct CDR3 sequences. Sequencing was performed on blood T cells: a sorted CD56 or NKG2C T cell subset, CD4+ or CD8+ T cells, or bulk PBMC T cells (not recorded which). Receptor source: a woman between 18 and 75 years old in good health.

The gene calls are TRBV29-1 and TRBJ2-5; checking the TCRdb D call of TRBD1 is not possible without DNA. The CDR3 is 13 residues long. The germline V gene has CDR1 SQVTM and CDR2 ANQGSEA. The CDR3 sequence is CSVPLQGGKTQYF.

CDR3 in amino acids: CASVPRDGQETQYF. The chain is built from TRBV28 and TRBJ2-5; TCRdb gives TRBD1 as the D gene, but with no DNA this cannot be confirmed. The germline gives CDR1 MDHEN, CDR2 SYDVKM. This CDR3 is built from 14 residues.

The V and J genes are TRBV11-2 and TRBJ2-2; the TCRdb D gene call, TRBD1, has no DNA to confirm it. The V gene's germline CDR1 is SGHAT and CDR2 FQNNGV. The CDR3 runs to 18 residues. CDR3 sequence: CASSLVGGGVWGTGELFF.

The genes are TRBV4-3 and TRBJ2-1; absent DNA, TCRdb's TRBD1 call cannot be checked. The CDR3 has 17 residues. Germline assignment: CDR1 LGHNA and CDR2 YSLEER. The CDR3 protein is CASSPQRGQGANNEQFF.

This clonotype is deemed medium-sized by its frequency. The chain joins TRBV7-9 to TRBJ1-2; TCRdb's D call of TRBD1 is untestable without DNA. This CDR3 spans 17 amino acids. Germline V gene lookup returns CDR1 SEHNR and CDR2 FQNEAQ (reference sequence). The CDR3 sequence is CASSADPRHPVTYGYTF.

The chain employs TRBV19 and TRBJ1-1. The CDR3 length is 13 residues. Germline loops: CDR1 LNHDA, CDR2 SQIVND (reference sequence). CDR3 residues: CASSIAGFTEAFF.

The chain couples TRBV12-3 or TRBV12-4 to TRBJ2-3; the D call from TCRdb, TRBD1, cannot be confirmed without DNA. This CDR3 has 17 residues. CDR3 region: CASSLPWDGKGTDTQYF.